This T cell receptor (beta chain) was documented in a study of blood T cell repertoires in COVID-19. Libraries were prepared by immunoSEQ multiplex PCR; TCRdb keeps only in-frame clonotypes and omits some of them. The sample holds under 170,000 clones, approximately 86% seen once. V was pared by 4 bases and J by 1 base, with 19 bases between. This CDR3 is 17 amino acids long. Germline lookup yields CDR1 MRHNA and CDR2 SNTAGT. Sequencing was done on a sample of peripheral blood. The chain couples TRBV6-4 to TRBJ1-1, with a weak D call TRBD1 (6 bases). This sequence was found in a man between 65 and 85 years old with acute or convalescent COVID-19. The CDR3 is CASSASRIRTANTEAFF. The CDR3 DNA reads as TGTGCCAGCAGTGCCTCACGGATAAGGACAGCGAACACTGAAGCTTTCTTT.